Shown below are 13 T cell receptor beta chains from a single sample sequenced in a study of T cell repertoires in ileal Crohn's disease (dated by TCRdb to the late 2010s). Receptors were amplified or captured by the immunoSEQ multiplex PCR assay. TCRdb limited this immuneACCESS table to in-frame rearrangements with V and J called. A share of clones is missing; checked studies link under half to unresolved V genes, and the rest is unexplained. The sample includes about 12,000 clones, with roughly 72% observed a single time. 4.5% of the sample goes to the ten largest clones. Sample: ileal tissue. Receptor source: an adult with Crohn's disease.

The rearrangement uses TRBV7-9 and TRBJ1-2; TRBD1 might be the D (5 bases). Trimming left V 5 bases short and J 5 bases short, with 12 bases between. Germline V gene sequence: CDR1 SEHNR, CDR2 FQNEAQ (reference sequence). The CDR3 is made up of 13 amino acids. In DNA form, the CDR3 reads TGTGCCAGCAGCCAAGACAGTAGTTATGGCTACACCTTC. This codes for CASSQDSSYGYTF.

This clone was counted only a few times. CDR3 DNA: TGTGCCAGCATGAAGGGGCCCTTCTCTAACTATGGCTACACCTTC. This codes for CASMKGPFSNYGYTF. The rearrangement links TRBV6-5 to TRBJ1-2, with D possibly being TRBD1 (5 bases). In germline, CDR1 is MNHEY, CDR2 SVGAGI. V shed 7 bases and J shed 0 bases, with 15 bases lying between them. The CDR3 loop spans 15 amino acids.

The sample holds one count of this clone. V usage is TRBV9 and J usage is TRBJ2-5, with TRBD2 identical over 9 bases. This CDR3 spans 14 amino acids. Losses at the gene ends were 3 bases for V and 3 bases for J; bases not matched to a gene: 3. The germline gives CDR1 SGDLS, CDR2 YYNGEE. The CDR3 DNA sequence: TGTGCCAGCAGCGGGGGACTAGCAGAAGAGACCCAGTACTTC. This sequence encodes CASSGGLAEETQYF.

V usage is TRBV29-1 and J usage is TRBJ2-1; no firm D call. V dropped 6 bases and J dropped 1 base, with 4 bases sitting between them. The length of the CDR3 is 11 residues. Germline V lookup: CDR1 SQVTM, CDR2 ANQGSEA. The chain's CDR3 is CSVGSYNEQFF. The DNA for the CDR3 is TGCAGCGTCGGGTCCTACAATGAGCAGTTCTTC.

CDR3 sequence reads: CASSQDSKLGRNSPLHF. For the CDR3, the DNA is TGCGCCAGCAGCCAAGATTCCAAGCTTGGCAGGAATTCACCCCTCCACTTT. The chain links TRBV4-1 to TRBJ1-6; D call uncertain. V lost 0 bases to trimming and J lost 7 bases, with 16 bases between them. CDR1 and CDR2 (germline): MGHRA, YSYEKL. There are 17 residues in the CDR3.

The genes are TRBV6-1 and TRBJ2-2; 12 nucleotides agree with TRBD2. Germline V gene data show CDR1 as MNHNS and CDR2 as SASEGT. J was trimmed by 5 bases and V by 4 bases; bases with no gene match: 2. CDR3 length equals 15 residues. CDR3 nucleotides: TGTGCCAGCAGTGGGACTAGCGGGGAGACCGGGGAGCTGTTTTTT. Translating gives CASSGTSGETGELFF.

The gene calls are TRBV2 and TRBJ1-1, with D possibly TRBD1 on 6 matching bases. From germline, CDR1 is SNHLY and CDR2 FYNNEI. V lost 5 bases to trimming and J lost 2 bases, with 9 bases between them. CDR3 length equals 13 residues. The CDR3 nucleotides read TGTGCCAGCAGTCAGGGGCTAAACACTGAAGCTTTCTTT. Its translation is CASSQGLNTEAFF.

This chain uses TRBV9 with TRBJ2-1; TRBD2 aligns across 7 bases. The CDR3 length is 12 residues. V lost 3 bases to trimming and J lost 10 bases; unmatched junction nucleotides: 4. The germline V gene has CDR1 SGDLS and CDR2 YYNGEE. The CDR3 region is CASSASSGEQFF. Written as DNA, the CDR3 is TGTGCCAGCAGCGCCTCTAGCGGCGAGCAGTTCTTC.

This rearrangement joins TRBV27 to TRBJ1-4; D is possibly TRBD1 (5 bases). The V end was cut by 2 bases, the J end by 5 bases, with 6 bases between. The germline CDR1 and CDR2 sequences are MNHEY and SMNVEV (reference sequence). The CDR3 extends over 13 amino acids. The DNA of the CDR3 is TGTGCCAGCAGTTTAAACAGGAATGAAAAACTGTTTTTT. Protein product: CASSLNRNEKLFF.

This chain's CDR3 is CASSPRVNTEAFF. The CDR3 DNA follows: TGTGCCAGCAGCCCGCGGGTGAACACTGAAGCTTTCTTT. The V gene is TRBV11-2, the J gene TRBJ1-1; unclear D gene. This CDR3 is built from 13 residues. The V gene lost 5 bases and the J gene lost 0 bases, with 7 bases spanning the gap. Germline V lookup: CDR1 SGHAT, CDR2 FQNNGV.

The chain couples TRBV13 to TRBJ2-1, with D tentatively TRBD2 (7 bases). Trimming cost V 5 bases and J 7 bases, with 21 bases left between them. The CDR3 is made up of 16 amino acids. The germline CDR1 and CDR2 sequences are PRHDT and FYEKMQ (reference sequence). The CDR3 loop is CASSRGAGDGGNEQFF. As DNA, the CDR3 is TGTGCCAGCAGCCGGGGGGCGGGAGATGGAGGAAATGAGCAGTTCTTC. The variable domain in full, completed from reference TRBV13 and TRBJ2-1, reads AAGVIQSPRHLIKEKRETATLKCYPIPRHDTVYWYQQGPGQDPQFLISFYEKMQSDKGSIPDRFSAQQFSDYHSELNMSSLELGDSALYFCASSRGAGDGGNEQFFGPGTRLTVL.

V is TRBV28 and J is TRBJ2-5, with TRBD2 matching 8 bases. Germline V gene sequence: CDR1 MDHEN, CDR2 SYDVKM. Trimming at V came to 7 bases and at J to 3 bases, leaving 4 bases not matched to a gene. The CDR3 runs to 13 residues. The CDR3 DNA follows: TGTGCCAGCACCCCGGGGGGGGAAGAGACCCAGTACTTC. This sequence encodes CASTPGGEETQYF.

This clone was observed a single time. The chain combines TRBV11-3 with TRBJ2-7; 7 bases fit TRBD1. The J segment lost 5 bases and the V segment lost 5 bases, leaving 6 bases of the junction unmatched. Germline CDR1 is SGHNT and CDR2 is YENEEA. This CDR3 is built from 13 residues. CDR3 nucleotide sequence: TGTGCCAGCAGCCCGCCTACAGGGGACGAGCAGTACTTC. As protein: CASSPPTGDEQYF.